These 9 T cell receptor beta chains were all obtained from the same sample, sequenced in a study of cytomegalovirus exposure and HLA in healthy donors. Vbeta (60) and Jbeta (13) primers were used in the PCR. Sequencing used immunoSEQ multiplex PCR; TCRdb keeps in-frame clones, though not all of them. Of some 150,000 clones listed, approximately 84% were seen once; the top ten hold less than 2.5%. Sequencing input: PBMCs. The origin of the receptors is a woman aged 18 to 35 in good health and CMV-seronegative.

The V gene is TRBV28, the J gene TRBJ2-7, with TRBD2 matching 7 bases. Trimming cost V 7 bases and J 2 bases; bases outside gene matches: 8. The CDR3 runs to 14 residues. From germline, CDR1 is MDHEN and CDR2 SYDVKM. The CDR3 DNA is TGTGCCAGCATTCCCTCGGGGGGAGCCTACGAGCAGTACTTC. This gives the protein CASIPSGGAYEQYF.

This clone turned up a few times. The chain links TRBV28 to TRBJ2-3; tentatively, D is TRBD2 (6 bases). The CDR3 has 16 amino acids. Trimming took off 3 bases at V and 6 bases at J, with 19 bases between the two ends. Germline CDR1 is MDHEN and CDR2 is SYDVKM. The chain's CDR3 is CASSFQRRGPGDTQYF. Here the CDR3 DNA reads TGTGCCAGCAGTTTCCAGCGGAGGGGCCCGGGGGATACGCAGTATTTT.

The rearrangement uses TRBV18 and TRBJ2-2; D uncertain. Germline CDR1 KGHSH, CDR2 LQKENI. The V and J ends lost 2 bases and 2 bases respectively, with 9 bases between them. The CDR3 contains 15 residues. CDR3 in amino acids: CASSPSPVNTGELFF. CDR3 DNA sequence: TGTGCCAGCTCACCATCTCCGGTTAACACCGGGGAGCTGTTTTTT. Using reference TRBV18 and TRBJ2-2 for the parts outside the CDR3, the full variable domain is NAGVMQNPRHLVRRRGQEARLRCSPMKGHSHVYWYRQLPEEGLKFMVYLQKENIIDESGMPKERFSAEFPKEGPSILRIQQVVRGDSAAYFCASSPSPVNTGELFFGEGSRLTVL.

The chain is built from TRBV7-2 and TRBJ1-5, with D possibly being TRBD1 (6 bases). Looked up from germline, CDR1 is SGHTA and CDR2 is FQGNSA. This CDR3 is 14 amino acids long. Trimming took off 1 base at V and 2 bases at J, with 6 bases between the two ends. The CDR3 spells CASSLEGGNQPQHF. In nucleotides, the CDR3 is TGTGCCAGCAGCTTAGAGGGGGGCAATCAGCCCCAGCATTTT. Together with reference TRBV7-2 and TRBJ1-5, the CDR3 gives the full variable domain: GAGVSQSPSNKVTEKGKDVELRCDPISGHTALYWYRQSLGQGLEFLIYFQGNSAPDKSGLPSDRFSAERTGGSVSTLTIQRTQQEDSAVYLCASSLEGGNQPQHFGDGTRLSIL.

The CDR3 nucleotides are TGTGCCAGCAGCTTGTCCGGGACAGGGGTCCAGGACGAGCAGTACTTC. Residues: CASSLSGTGVQDEQYF. The chain has TRBV11-2 and TRBJ2-5; 10 bases match TRBD1. Judging by the DNA end, TRBJ2-7 fits better; the J call may be wrong. The CDR3 loop spans 16 amino acids. CDR1 and CDR2 (germline): SGHAT, FQNNGV.

The rearrangement links TRBV2 to TRBJ2-1; 12 positions agree with TRBD2. From germline, CDR1 is SNHLY and CDR2 FYNNEI. This CDR3 has 14 amino acids. The V segment lost 6 bases and the J segment 9 bases; nucleotides outside the gene matches: 6. CDR3 nucleotides: TGTGCCAGCAGGCTTCCGGGACTAGCGGGTGAGCAGTTCTTC. Protein sequence: CASRLPGLAGEQFF.

The CDR3 spells CASSKSVGYGYTF. In DNA, the CDR3 is TGTGCCAGTAGTAAATCGGTTGGCTATGGCTACACCTTC. The chain links TRBV19 to TRBJ1-2; the D is unclear. The CDR3 consists of 13 residues. Germline CDR1 LNHDA, CDR2 SQIVND (reference sequence). Trimming stripped 4 bases from V and 4 bases from J, with 10 bases between.

The genes are TRBV5-1 and TRBJ1-2; D is undetermined. V lost 4 bases and J lost 0, with 7 bases in between. Germline V CDR1 and CDR2: SGHRS, YFSETQ. The CDR3 extends over 13 amino acids. The CDR3 DNA reads as TGCGCCAGCAGCGAGGGCGCTAACTATGGCTACACCTTC. Protein: CASSEGANYGYTF.

The rearrangement links TRBV2 to TRBJ2-5; D may be TRBD2 (6 bases). The J call is in doubt because the DNA end fits TRBJ2-7 better. CDR3 length: 15 residues. Germline CDR1 is SNHLY and CDR2 is FYNNEI. The CDR3 here is CASSGPLATTYEQYF. CDR3 sequence (DNA): TGTGCCAGCAGTGGTCCCCTAGCGACAACCTACGAGCAGTACTTC.